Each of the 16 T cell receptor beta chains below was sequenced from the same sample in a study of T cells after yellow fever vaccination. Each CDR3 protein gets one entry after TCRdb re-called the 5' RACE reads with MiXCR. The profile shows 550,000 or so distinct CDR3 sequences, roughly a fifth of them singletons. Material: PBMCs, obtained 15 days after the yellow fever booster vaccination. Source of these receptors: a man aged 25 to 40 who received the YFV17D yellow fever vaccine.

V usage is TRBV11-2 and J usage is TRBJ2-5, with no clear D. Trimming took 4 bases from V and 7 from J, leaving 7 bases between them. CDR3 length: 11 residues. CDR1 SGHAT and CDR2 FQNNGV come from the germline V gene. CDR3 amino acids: CASSSARTQYF. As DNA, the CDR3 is TGTGCCAGCAGCTCCGCCAGGACCCAGTACTTC.

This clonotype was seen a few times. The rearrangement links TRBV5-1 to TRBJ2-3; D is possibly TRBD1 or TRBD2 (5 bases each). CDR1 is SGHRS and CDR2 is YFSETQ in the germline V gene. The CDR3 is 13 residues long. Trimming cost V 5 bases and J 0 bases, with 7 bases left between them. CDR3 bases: TGCGCCAGCAGAGGGGAGAGCACAGATACGCAGTATTTT. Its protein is CASRGESTDTQYF.

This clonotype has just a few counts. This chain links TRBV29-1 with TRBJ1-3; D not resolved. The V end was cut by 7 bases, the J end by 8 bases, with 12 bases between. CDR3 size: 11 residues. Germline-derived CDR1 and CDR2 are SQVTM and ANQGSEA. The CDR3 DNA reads TGCAGCGCCCCCGAGGGTGACACCATATATTTT. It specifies CSAPEGDTIYF.

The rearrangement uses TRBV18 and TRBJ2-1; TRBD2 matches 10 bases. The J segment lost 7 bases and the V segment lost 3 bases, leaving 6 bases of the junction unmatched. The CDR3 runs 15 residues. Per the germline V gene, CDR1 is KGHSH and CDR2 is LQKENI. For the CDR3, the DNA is TGTGCCAGCTCACCGAGCGGGAGGGCCTTTAATGAGCAGTTCTTC. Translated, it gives CASSPSGRAFNEQFF.

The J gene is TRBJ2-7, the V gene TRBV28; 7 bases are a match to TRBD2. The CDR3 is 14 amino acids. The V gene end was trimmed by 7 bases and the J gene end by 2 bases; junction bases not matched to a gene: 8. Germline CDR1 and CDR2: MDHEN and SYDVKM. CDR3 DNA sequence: TGTGCCAGCAAGCGACTAGCAAGTGCCTACGAGCAGTACTTC. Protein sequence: CASKRLASAYEQYF.

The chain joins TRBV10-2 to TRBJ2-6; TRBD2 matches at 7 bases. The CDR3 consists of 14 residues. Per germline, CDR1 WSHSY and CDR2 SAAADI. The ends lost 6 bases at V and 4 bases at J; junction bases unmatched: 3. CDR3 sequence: CASSQGGGANVLTF. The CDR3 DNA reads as TGCGCCAGCAGCCAGGGAGGGGGGGCCAACGTCCTGACTTTC.

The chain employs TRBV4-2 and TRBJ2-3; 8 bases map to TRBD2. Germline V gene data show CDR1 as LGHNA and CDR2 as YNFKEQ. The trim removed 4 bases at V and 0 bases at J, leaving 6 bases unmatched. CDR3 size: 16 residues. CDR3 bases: TGTGCCAGCAGCCCCAGCGGGGGCAGGAGCACAGATACGCAGTATTTT. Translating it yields CASSPSGGRSTDTQYF.

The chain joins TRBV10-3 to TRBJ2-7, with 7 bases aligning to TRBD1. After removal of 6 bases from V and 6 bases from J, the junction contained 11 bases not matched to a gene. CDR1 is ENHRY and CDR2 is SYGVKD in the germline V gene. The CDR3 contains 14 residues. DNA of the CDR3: TGTGCCATCAGAGAGAAAACTACAGGGGCCGAGCAGTACTTC. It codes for CAIREKTTGAEQYF.

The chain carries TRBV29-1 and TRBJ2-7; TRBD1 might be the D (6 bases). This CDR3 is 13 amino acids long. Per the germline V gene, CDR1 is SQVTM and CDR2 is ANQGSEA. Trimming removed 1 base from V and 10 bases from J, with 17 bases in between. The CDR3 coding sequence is TGCAGCGTTGAAGGGAAGGCAGGGGCGGAACAGTACTTC. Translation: CSVEGKAGAEQYF.

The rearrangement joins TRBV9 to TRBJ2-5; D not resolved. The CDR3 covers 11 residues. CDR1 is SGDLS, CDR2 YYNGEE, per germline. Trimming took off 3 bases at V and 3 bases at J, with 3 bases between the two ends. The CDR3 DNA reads TGTGCCAGCAGCGGGAAAGAGACCCAGTACTTC. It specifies CASSGKETQYF.

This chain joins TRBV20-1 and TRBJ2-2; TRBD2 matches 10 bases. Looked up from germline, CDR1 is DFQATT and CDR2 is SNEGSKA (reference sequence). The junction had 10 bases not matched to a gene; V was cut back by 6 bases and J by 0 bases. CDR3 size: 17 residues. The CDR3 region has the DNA TGCAGTGCCAAGGGTCTAGCGGGAGTCACGAACACCGGGGAGCTGTTTTTT. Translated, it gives CSAKGLAGVTNTGELFF.

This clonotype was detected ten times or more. For the CDR3, the DNA is TGCGCCAGCAGCAAGGGGGTTACTAGCGGGAATCTCAATGAGCAGTTCTTC. It yields the protein CASSKGVTSGNLNEQFF. The chain is built from TRBV5-1 and TRBJ2-1; 10 bases match TRBD2. The CDR3 sequence is 17 residues long. Germline V gives CDR1 SGHRS, CDR2 YFSETQ. Trimming removed 4 bases from V and 6 bases from J; junction bases left unmatched: 13.

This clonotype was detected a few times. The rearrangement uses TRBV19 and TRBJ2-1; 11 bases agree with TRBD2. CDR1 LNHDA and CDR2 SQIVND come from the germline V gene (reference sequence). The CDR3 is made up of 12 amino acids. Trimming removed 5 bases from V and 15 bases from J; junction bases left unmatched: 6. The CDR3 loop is CASSLAGGLVFF. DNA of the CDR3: TGTGCCAGTAGTCTAGCGGGAGGATTAGTGTTCTTC.

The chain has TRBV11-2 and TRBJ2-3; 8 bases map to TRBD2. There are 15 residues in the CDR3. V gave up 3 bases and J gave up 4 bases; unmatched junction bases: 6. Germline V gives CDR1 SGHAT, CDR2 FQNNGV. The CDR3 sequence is CASSFGSGRADTQYF. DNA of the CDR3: TGTGCCAGCAGCTTTGGGTCCGGGAGGGCAGATACGCAGTATTTT.

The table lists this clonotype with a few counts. The DNA of the CDR3 is TGTGCCAGTGGCGGGAGTGTAACAGATACGCAGTATTTT. This codes for CASGGSVTDTQYF. The rearrangement uses TRBV28 and TRBJ2-3; 7 bases agree with TRBD2. This CDR3 has 13 amino acids. J was trimmed by 3 bases and V by 9 bases; bases with no gene match: 6. Germline values: CDR1 MDHEN, CDR2 SYDVKM.

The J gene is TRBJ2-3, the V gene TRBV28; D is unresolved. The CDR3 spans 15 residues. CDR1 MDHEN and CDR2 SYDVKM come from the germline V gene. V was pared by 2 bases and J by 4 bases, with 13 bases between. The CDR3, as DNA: TGTGCCAGCAGTTTACCTCGAAGGCAGGCAGATACGCAGTATTTT. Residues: CASSLPRRQADTQYF.